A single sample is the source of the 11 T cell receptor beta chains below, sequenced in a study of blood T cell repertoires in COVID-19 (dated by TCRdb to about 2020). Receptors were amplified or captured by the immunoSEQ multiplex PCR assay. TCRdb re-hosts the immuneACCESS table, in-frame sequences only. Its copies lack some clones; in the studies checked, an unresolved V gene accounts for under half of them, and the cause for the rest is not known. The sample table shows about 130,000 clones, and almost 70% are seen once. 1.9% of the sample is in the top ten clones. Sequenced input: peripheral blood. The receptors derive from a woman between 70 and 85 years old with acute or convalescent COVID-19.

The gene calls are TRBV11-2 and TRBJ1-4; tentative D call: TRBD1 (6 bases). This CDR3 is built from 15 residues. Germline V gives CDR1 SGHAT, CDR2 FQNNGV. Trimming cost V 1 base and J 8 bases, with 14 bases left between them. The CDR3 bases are TGTGCCAGCAGCTTAGTACAGGGTTCGTTAGAAAAACTGTTTTTT. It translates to CASSLVQGSLEKLFF.

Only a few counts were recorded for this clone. CDR3 residues: CASRLSPDRPGGELFF. DNA for the CDR3: TGTGCCAGTAGACTTAGCCCGGACAGACCCGGCGGGGAGCTGTTTTTT. The chain has TRBV19 and TRBJ2-2, with D perhaps TRBD1 (6 bases). CDR3 length equals 16 residues. CDR1 LNHDA and CDR2 SQIVND come from the germline V gene (reference sequence). V lost 6 bases and J lost 7, with 21 bases in between.

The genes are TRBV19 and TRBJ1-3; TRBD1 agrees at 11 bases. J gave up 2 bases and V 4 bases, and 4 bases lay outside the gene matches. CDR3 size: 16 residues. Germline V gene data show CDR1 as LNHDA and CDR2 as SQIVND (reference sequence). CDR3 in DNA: TGTGCCAGTAGTAAAGGACAGGGGGCGGCTGGAAACACCATATATTTT. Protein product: CASSKGQGAAGNTIYF.

The CDR3: CASGLTGGDSPLHF. DNA of the CDR3: TGTGCCAGCGGACTTACAGGGGGCGATTCACCCCTCCACTTT. This chain joins TRBV6-5 and TRBJ1-6; 9 nucleotides line up with TRBD1. This CDR3 has 14 residues. V was clipped by 8 bases and J by 8 bases; unmatched bases: 7. Germline lookup yields CDR1 MNHEY and CDR2 SVGAGI.

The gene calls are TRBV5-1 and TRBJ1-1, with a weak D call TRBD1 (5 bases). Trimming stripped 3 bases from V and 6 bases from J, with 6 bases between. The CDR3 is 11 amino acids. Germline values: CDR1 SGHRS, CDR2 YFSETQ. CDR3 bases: TGCGCCAGCAGCTCGGGGGCTGAAGCTTTCTTT. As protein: CASSSGAEAFF.

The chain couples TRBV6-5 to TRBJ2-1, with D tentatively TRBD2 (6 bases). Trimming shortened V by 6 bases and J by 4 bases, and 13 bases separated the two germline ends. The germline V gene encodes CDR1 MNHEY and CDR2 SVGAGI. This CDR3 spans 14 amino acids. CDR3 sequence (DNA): TGTGCCAGCAGATGGGGGGAATTATACAATGAGCAGTTCTTC. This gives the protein CASRWGELYNEQFF.

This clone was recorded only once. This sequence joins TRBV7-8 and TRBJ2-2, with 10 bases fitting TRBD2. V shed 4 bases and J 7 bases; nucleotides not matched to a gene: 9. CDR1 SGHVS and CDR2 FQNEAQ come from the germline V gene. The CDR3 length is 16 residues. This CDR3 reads CASSSVASGSSGELFF. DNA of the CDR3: TGTGCCAGCAGCTCAGTGGCTAGCGGGAGTAGCGGGGAGCTGTTTTTT.

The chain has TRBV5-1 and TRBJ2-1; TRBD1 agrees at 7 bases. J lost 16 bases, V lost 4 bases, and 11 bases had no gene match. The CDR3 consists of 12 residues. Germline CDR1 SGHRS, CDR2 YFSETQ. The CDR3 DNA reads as TGCGCCAGCAGCCGCTTGGGGACAGCCTTCTTCTTC. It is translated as CASSRLGTAFFF.

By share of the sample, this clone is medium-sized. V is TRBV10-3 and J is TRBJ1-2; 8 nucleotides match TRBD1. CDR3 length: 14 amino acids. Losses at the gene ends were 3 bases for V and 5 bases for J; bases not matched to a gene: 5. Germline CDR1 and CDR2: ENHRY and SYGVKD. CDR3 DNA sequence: TGTGCCATCAGTGATCCCAGGGGGCCATATGGCTACACCTTC. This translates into CAISDPRGPYGYTF.

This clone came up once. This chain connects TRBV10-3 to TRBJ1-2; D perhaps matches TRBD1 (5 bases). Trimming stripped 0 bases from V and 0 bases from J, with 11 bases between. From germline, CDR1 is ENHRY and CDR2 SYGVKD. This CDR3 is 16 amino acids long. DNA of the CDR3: TGTGCCATCAGTGAGTCGAGCGGGGGGGCTAACTATGGCTACACCTTC. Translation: CAISESSGGANYGYTF.

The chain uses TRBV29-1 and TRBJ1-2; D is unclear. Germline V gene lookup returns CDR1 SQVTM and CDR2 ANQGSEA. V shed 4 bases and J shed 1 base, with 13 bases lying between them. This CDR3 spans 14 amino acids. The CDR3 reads CSVGAEQINYGYTF. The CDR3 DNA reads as TGCAGCGTTGGAGCGGAACAAATTAACTATGGCTACACCTTC. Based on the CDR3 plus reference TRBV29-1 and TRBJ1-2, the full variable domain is SAVISQKPSRDICQRGTSLTIQCQVDSQVTMMFWYRQQPGQSLTLIATANQGSEATYESGFVIDKFPISRPNLTFSTLTVSNMSPEDSSIYLCSVGAEQINYGYTFGSGTRLTVV.